Below, 22 T cell receptor beta chains from the same sample are listed, as sequenced in a study of T cell changes during pregnancy in multiple sclerosis. Only in-frame clones appear in the TCRdb table, and some are missing; sequencing was by immunoSEQ multiplex PCR. The table shows roughly 40,000 clones, with around nine tenths occurring only once. The source was CD4+ T cells from peripheral blood mononuclear cells, collected in the first trimester of pregnancy. The origin of the receptors is a female donor in good health, enrolled as a control in a pregnancy study.

The chain employs TRBV28 and TRBJ2-1, with TRBD2 matching over 7 bases. The CDR3 sequence is 15 residues long. CDR1 MDHEN and CDR2 SYDVKM come from the germline V gene. V lost 7 bases to trimming and J lost 0 bases; unmatched junction nucleotides: 6. DNA for the CDR3: TGTGCCAGCACCCGCGGGGGAAGCTCCTACAATGAGCAGTTCTTC. Amino acid sequence: CASTRGGSSYNEQFF.

V and J are TRBV18 and TRBJ1-1; 8 nucleotides agree with TRBD1. CDR1 is KGHSH, CDR2 LQKENI, per germline. V lost 3 bases, J lost 0 bases, and 3 bases stayed unmatched. The CDR3 length is 15 residues. CDR3 amino acids: CASSPGQGMNTEAFF. Written as DNA, the CDR3 is TGTGCCAGCTCACCCGGACAGGGCATGAACACTGAAGCTTTCTTT.

CDR3 nucleotide sequence: TGTGCCAGCAGCCCCGAAAGGGGAGGGAGCCACTACGAGCAGTACTTC. It translates to CASSPERGGSHYEQYF. The V call is TRBV7-6, the J call TRBJ2-7; 7 nucleotides match TRBD2. Germline assignment: CDR1 SGHVS and CDR2 FNYEAQ. Losses at the gene ends were 5 bases for V and 3 bases for J; bases not matched to a gene: 13. The CDR3 is made up of 16 amino acids.

The chain recombines TRBV6-1 with TRBJ2-5, with D maybe TRBD1 (6 bases). The CDR3 is made up of 11 amino acids. Trimming shortened V by 10 bases and J by 10 bases, and 16 bases separated the two germline ends. Germline loops: CDR1 MNHNS, CDR2 SASEGT. The CDR3 sequence: CATRGPEDQYF. For the CDR3, the DNA is TGTGCCACCAGGGGTCCCGAGGACCAGTACTTC.

This clone has just a few counts. CDR3 DNA: TGCGCCAGCAGCCCGGACCGGGACAGGGTAAAAATCCCCTACTTCTACGAGCAGTACTTC. Its translation is CASSPDRDRVKIPYFYEQYF. The chain employs TRBV5-1 and TRBJ2-7, with 9 bases fitting TRBD1. This CDR3 contains 20 residues. V lost 4 bases and J lost 3; bases outside the gene matches: 23. From germline, CDR1 is SGHRS and CDR2 YFSETQ.

A single count supports this clone. V gene TRBV28 combines with J gene TRBJ2-7; no clear D gene. The ends were cut back, 4 bases at V and 0 bases at J, with 16 bases in the middle. The CDR3 runs to 16 residues. Per germline, CDR1 MDHEN and CDR2 SYDVKM. In nucleotides, the CDR3 is TGTGCCAGCAGTTCCCCCAGGATTACCGTCTCCTACGAGCAGTACTTC. Translated: CASSSPRITVSYEQYF. Combining the CDR3 with reference TRBV28 and TRBJ2-7 gives the whole variable domain DVKVTQSSRYLVKRTGEKVFLECVQDMDHENMFWYRQDPGLGLRLIYFSYDVKMKEKGDIPEGYSVSREKKERFSLILESASTNQTSMYLCASSSPRITVSYEQYFGPGTRLTVT.

The rearrangement uses TRBV7-3 and TRBJ1-1, with D tentatively TRBD1 (5 bases). CDR1 and CDR2 (germline): SGHTA, FQGTGA. This CDR3 region has 13 residues. Between the trimmed V and J ends, which lost 0 bases and 11 bases, there was a span of 13 bases. The CDR3 sequence is CASSLTEKGRAFF. CDR3 DNA sequence: TGTGCCAGCAGCTTAACGGAAAAGGGGCGGGCTTTCTTT.

V gene TRBV4-2 combines with J gene TRBJ1-4; 10 nucleotides agree with TRBD1. The CDR3 is 16 amino acids. J gave up 8 bases and V 2 bases, and 8 bases lay outside the gene matches. Germline lookup yields CDR1 LGHNA and CDR2 YNFKEQ. The CDR3 sequence is CASSQSGDRGGEKLFF. Here the CDR3 DNA reads TGTGCCAGCAGCCAATCCGGGGACAGGGGTGGAGAAAAACTGTTTTTT.

The V and J genes are TRBV5-6 and TRBJ2-7; 7 bases are shared with TRBD1. The CDR3 contains 14 residues. Germline V gene sequence: CDR1 SGHDT, CDR2 YYEEEE. Unmatched junction bases numbered 7, after V lost 4 bases and J lost 3 bases. The CDR3 reads CASSRQGRIYEQYF. In DNA, the CDR3 is TGTGCCAGCAGCCGACAGGGCCGAATCTACGAGCAGTACTTC.

The V and J genes are TRBV18 and TRBJ2-1; D may be TRBD2 (6 bases). The V gene's germline CDR1 is KGHSH and CDR2 LQKENI. Trimming took 1 base from V and 8 from J, leaving 15 bases between them. This CDR3 comprises 15 residues. DNA for the CDR3: TGTGCCAGCTCACCACGGACTAATCCCCCTGATGAGCAGTTCTTC. It yields the protein CASSPRTNPPDEQFF.

The CDR3 sequence is CASSQDGSGIEQYF. Here the CDR3 DNA reads TGCGCCAGCAGCCAAGATGGCTCAGGGATCGAGCAGTACTTC. J is TRBJ2-7 and V is TRBV4-3, with D perhaps TRBD1 (5 bases). V was shortened by 0 bases and J by 6 bases, with 12 bases between the two germline ends. Germline values: CDR1 LGHNA, CDR2 YSLEER. This CDR3 contains 14 residues.

The V and J genes are TRBV6-5 and TRBJ2-7; tentatively, D is TRBD1 (6 bases). CDR1 is MNHEY and CDR2 is SVGAGI in the germline V gene. The CDR3 has 15 amino acids. V was trimmed by 4 bases and J by 4 bases, leaving 17 bases between them. CDR3 residues: CASSSHRVIVYEQYF. Here the CDR3 DNA reads TGTGCCAGCAGTTCCCACAGGGTTATAGTGTACGAGCAGTACTTC.

V is TRBV6-5 and J is TRBJ1-2; TRBD1 matches at 8 bases. J was trimmed by 4 bases and V by 5 bases; bases with no gene match: 6. The length of the CDR3 is 14 residues. Germline CDR1 and CDR2: MNHEY and SVGAGI. CDR3 loop: CASSPGQGSYGYTF. The CDR3 bases are TGTGCCAGCAGTCCCGGACAGGGAAGCTATGGCTACACCTTC.

The rearrangement links TRBV5-8 to TRBJ1-2; maybe TRBD1 (5 bases). V lost 1 base to trimming and J lost 12 bases, with 16 bases between them. The CDR3 is 13 residues long. Germline CDR1 SGHTS, CDR2 YDEGEE. The CDR3: CASSLPPGRADTF. As DNA, the CDR3 is TGTGCCAGCAGCTTGCCCCCCGGCAGGGCCGACACCTTC.

V gene TRBV6-6 combines with J gene TRBJ1-5; D remains unclear. Germline values: CDR1 MNHNY, CDR2 SVGAGI (reference sequence). This CDR3 region has 13 residues. V lost 8 bases, J lost 4 bases, and 12 bases lay in between. The CDR3 sequence is CASSQFENQPQHF. The CDR3 region has the DNA TGTGCCAGCTCACAGTTCGAGAATCAGCCCCAGCATTTT.

The rearrangement links TRBV7-2 to TRBJ2-6, with 15 bases lining up with TRBD2. Germline CDR1 and CDR2: SGHTA and FQGNSA. CDR3 size: 16 residues. With V trimmed by 8 bases and J by 4 bases, 3 bases remained unmatched. In DNA, the CDR3 is TGTGCCAGCGGACTAGCGGGGGGGCCCGGGGCCAACGTCCTGACTTTC. Protein sequence: CASGLAGGPGANVLTF.

J is TRBJ1-5 and V is TRBV6-1; no definite D call. V lost 11 bases and J lost 3, with 11 bases in between. Germline values: CDR1 MNHNS, CDR2 SASEGT. The CDR3 length is 12 residues. DNA for the CDR3: TGTGCCTCCCGGTCCTTCAATCAGCCCCAGCATTTT. Its translation is CASRSFNQPQHF.

The chain is built from TRBV6-6 and TRBJ2-1, with 7 bases lining up with TRBD2. The CDR3 sequence is 15 residues long. The germline gives CDR1 MNHNY, CDR2 SVGAGI (reference sequence). J lost 9 bases, V lost 6 bases, and 14 bases had no gene match. The CDR3, as DNA: TGTGCCAGCAGCCTCCTTGGACTAGGCGGTGGTGAGCAGTTCTTC. Encoded protein: CASSLLGLGGGEQFF.

The genes are TRBV7-2 and TRBJ2-1, with TRBD2 matching over 7 bases. Germline CDR1 and CDR2: SGHTA and FQGNSA. This CDR3 has 15 amino acids. Trimming removed 3 bases from V and 5 bases from J; junction bases left unmatched: 7. CDR3 protein: CASSFGGGRHNEQFF. CDR3 coding DNA: TGTGCCAGCAGCTTTGGCGGGGGTCGACACAATGAGCAGTTCTTC.

This clone was counted only a few times. V usage is TRBV4-3 and J usage is TRBJ1-6, with 8 bases aligning to TRBD1. Trimming at V came to 0 bases and at J to 10 bases, leaving 5 bases not matched to a gene. The germline CDR1 and CDR2 sequences are LGHNA and YSLEER. The length of the CDR3 is 15 residues. CDR3: CASSQENRGNSPLHF. In nucleotides, the CDR3 is TGCGCCAGCAGCCAAGAAAACAGGGGGAACTCACCCCTCCACTTT.

This chain uses TRBV2 with TRBJ2-3; 11 bases line up with TRBD2. V was pared by 4 bases and J by 8 bases, with 2 bases of the junction left unmatched. CDR1 is SNHLY and CDR2 is FYNNEI in the germline V gene. This CDR3 contains 13 residues. Written as DNA, the CDR3 is TGTGCCAGCAGTGGAGGACTAGCGGGTACGCAGTATTTT. Translating it yields CASSGGLAGTQYF.

CDR3 nucleotides: TGTGCCAGCACCCTTGAGGACAGCGGGATCTACGAGCAGTACTTC. This sequence encodes CASTLEDSGIYEQYF. V and J are TRBV5-5 and TRBJ2-7; D is possibly TRBD2 (7 bases). Germline CDR1 and CDR2: SGHKS and YYEKEE (reference sequence). The CDR3 is 15 amino acids. V lost 6 bases and J 3 bases, leaving 19 bases between the germline ends.